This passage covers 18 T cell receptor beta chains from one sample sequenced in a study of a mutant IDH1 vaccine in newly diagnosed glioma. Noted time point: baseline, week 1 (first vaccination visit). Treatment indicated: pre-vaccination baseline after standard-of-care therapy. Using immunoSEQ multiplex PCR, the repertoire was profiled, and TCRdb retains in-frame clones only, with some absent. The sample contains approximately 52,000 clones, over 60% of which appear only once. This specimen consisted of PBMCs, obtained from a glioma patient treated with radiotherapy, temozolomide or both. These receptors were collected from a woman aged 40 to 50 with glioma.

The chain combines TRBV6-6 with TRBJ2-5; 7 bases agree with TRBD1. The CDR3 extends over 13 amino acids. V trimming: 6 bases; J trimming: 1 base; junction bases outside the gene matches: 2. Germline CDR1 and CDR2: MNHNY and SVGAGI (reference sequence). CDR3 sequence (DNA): TGTGCCAGCAGACGGGACAGCCAAGAGACCCAGTACTTC. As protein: CASRRDSQETQYF.

CDR3 loop: CASSGDRETGELFF. Written as DNA, the CDR3 is TGCGCCAGCAGTGGAGACAGGGAAACCGGGGAGCTGTTTTTT. V is TRBV5-1 and J is TRBJ2-2, with TRBD1 matching over 7 bases. V lost 5 bases and J lost 5; bases outside the gene matches: 6. Germline CDR1 reads SGHRS; CDR2 reads YFSETQ. The CDR3 extends over 14 amino acids.

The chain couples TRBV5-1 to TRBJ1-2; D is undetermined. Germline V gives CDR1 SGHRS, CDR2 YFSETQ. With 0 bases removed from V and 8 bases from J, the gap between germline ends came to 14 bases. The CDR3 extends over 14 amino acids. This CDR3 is CASSLGVEGSGYTF. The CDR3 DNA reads TGCGCCAGCAGCTTGGGGGTAGAAGGGAGCGGCTACACCTTC.

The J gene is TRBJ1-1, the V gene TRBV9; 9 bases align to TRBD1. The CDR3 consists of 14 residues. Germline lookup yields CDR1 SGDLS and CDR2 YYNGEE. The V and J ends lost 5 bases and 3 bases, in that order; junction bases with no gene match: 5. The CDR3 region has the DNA TGTGCCAGCAGACAGGGGGCTGAGTACACTGAAGCTTTCTTT. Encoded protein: CASRQGAEYTEAFF.

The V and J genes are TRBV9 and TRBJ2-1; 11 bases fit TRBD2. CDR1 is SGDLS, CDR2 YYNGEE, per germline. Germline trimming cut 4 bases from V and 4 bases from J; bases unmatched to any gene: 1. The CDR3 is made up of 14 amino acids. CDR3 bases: TGTGCCAGCAGCCCTAGCGGGGGGTACAATGAGCAGTTCTTC. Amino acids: CASSPSGGYNEQFF.

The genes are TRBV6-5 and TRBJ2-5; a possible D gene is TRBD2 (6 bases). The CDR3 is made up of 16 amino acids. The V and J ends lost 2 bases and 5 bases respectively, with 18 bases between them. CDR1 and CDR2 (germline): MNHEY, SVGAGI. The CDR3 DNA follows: TGTGCCAGCAGTTACGGACCGCACGGGGCGGGGGAGACCCAGTACTTC. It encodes CASSYGPHGAGETQYF.

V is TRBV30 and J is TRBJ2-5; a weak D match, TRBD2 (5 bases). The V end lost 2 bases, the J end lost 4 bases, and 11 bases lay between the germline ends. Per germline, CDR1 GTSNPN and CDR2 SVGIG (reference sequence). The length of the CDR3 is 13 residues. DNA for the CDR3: TGTGCCTGGAGTTCGGGGTTCCGAGAGACCCAGTACTTC. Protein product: CAWSSGFRETQYF.

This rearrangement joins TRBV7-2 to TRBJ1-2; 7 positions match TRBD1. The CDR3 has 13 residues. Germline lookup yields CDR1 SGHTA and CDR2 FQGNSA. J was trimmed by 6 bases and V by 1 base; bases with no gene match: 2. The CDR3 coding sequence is TGTGCCAGCAGCTTAGTACAGGGGAATGGCTACACCTTC. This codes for CASSLVQGNGYTF.

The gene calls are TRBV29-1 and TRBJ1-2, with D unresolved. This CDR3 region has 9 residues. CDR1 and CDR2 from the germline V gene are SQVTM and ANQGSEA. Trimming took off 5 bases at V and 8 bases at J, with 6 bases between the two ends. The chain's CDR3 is CSVTPGYTF. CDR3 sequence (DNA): TGCAGCGTTACCCCAGGCTACACCTTC.

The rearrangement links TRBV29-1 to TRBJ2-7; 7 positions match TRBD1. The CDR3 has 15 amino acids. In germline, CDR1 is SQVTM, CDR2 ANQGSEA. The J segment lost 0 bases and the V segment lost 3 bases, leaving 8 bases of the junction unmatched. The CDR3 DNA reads TGCAGCGTTGAGTTTAGGGACAGTAACTCCTACGAGCAGTACTTC. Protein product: CSVEFRDSNSYEQYF.

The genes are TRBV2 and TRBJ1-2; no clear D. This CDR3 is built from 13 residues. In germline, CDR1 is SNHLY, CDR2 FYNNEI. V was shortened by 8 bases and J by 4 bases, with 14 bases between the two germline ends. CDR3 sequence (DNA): TGTGCCAGCCTCCCGTGGACCGGCTATGGCTACACCTTC. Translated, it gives CASLPWTGYGYTF.

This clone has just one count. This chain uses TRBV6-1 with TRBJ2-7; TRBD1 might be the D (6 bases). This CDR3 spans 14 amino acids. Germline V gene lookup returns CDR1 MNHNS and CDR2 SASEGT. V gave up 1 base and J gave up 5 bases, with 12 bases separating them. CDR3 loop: CASSEGTERDEQYF. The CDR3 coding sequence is TGTGCCAGCAGTGAAGGGACAGAAAGGGACGAGCAGTACTTC.

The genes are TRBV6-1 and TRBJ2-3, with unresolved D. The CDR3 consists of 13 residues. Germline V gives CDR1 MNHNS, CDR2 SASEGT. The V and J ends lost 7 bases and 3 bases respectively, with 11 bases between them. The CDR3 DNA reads TGTGCCAGCATCCGGGCGGAGACAGATACGCAGTATTTT. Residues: CASIRAETDTQYF.

The DNA for the CDR3 is TGTGCCAGCAGCCCCGGCGCCCAGCATTTT. Translation: CASSPGAQHF. The chain combines TRBV9 with TRBJ1-5, with D hard to call. Trimming took off 4 bases at V and 11 bases at J, with 7 bases between the two ends. The CDR3 is made up of 10 amino acids. CDR1 and CDR2 (germline): SGDLS, YYNGEE.

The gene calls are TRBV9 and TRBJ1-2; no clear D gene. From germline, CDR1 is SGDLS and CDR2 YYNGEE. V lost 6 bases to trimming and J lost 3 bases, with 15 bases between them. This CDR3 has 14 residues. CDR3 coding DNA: TGTGCCAGCACCCGGAGGAGGGTCGACTATGGCTACACCTTC. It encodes CASTRRRVDYGYTF.

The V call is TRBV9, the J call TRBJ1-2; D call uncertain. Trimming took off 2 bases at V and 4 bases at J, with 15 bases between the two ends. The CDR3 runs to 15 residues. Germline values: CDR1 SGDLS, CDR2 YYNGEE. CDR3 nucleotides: TGTGCCAGCAGCGTGACTTGGGATAACAGCTATGGCTACACCTTC. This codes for CASSVTWDNSYGYTF. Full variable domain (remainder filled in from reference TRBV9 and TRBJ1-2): DSGVTQTPKHLITATGQRVTLRCSPRSGDLSVYWYQQSLDQGLQFLIQYYNGEERAKGNILERFSAQQFPDLHSELNLSSLELGDSALYFCASSVTWDNSYGYTFGSGTRLTVV.

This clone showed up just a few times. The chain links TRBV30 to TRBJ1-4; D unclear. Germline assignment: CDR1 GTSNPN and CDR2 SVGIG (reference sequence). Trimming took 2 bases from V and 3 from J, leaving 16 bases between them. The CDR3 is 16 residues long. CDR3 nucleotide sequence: TGTGCCTGGAGTTTCGACTGGCCCGGCGCTAATGAAAAACTGTTTTTT. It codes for CAWSFDWPGANEKLFF.

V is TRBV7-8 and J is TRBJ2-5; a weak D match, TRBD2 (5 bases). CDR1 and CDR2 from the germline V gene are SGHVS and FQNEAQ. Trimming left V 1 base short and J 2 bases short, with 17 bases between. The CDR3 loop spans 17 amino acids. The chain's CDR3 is CASSLELERGIQETQYF. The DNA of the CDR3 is TGTGCCAGCAGCTTAGAGTTAGAACGGGGAATTCAAGAGACCCAGTACTTC.